The source of this T cell receptor (beta chain) is a study of vaccination and CD4 T cells after COVID-19. As for the study in general: No peptide, an HIV-1 Nef pool, or a CEFX pool was what each control culture received.

Note on this clonotype: The antigen remains undetermined.

Broader study findings: Convalescent patients showed a median approximately 83% of reactive clones that were seen only post-vaccination.

Germline CDR1 is MDHEN and CDR2 is SYDVKM. The CDR3 has 15 amino acids. Losses at the gene ends were 6 bases for V and 0 bases for J; bases not matched to a gene: 3. Time point defined: late sampling 161 to 241 days after vaccination in a few convalescent patients. Treatment: roughly ten-day PBMC culture with coronavirus spike peptide pools or control peptides (ViraFEST assay). An Oncomine TCR Beta short-read assay was used to sequence the DNA from cultured CD4+ T cells. TCRdb itself ran the PCR reads through MiXCR, one entry per CDR3 protein. The sample lists 20,000 or so distinct CDR3 sequences, 30% to 45% seen once, with about 3% in the top ten.

This receptor was taken from a human donor who had recovered from COVID-19. The chain combines TRBV28 with TRBJ1-1; 11 bases line up with TRBD1. The material sequenced was CD4+ T cells from blood, cultured in vitro, taken about 7 months after SARS-CoV-2 vaccination. CDR3 bases: TGTGCCAGCAGCTGGACAGGGGGCATGAACACTGAAGCTTTCTTT. It yields the protein CASSWTGGMNTEAFF.